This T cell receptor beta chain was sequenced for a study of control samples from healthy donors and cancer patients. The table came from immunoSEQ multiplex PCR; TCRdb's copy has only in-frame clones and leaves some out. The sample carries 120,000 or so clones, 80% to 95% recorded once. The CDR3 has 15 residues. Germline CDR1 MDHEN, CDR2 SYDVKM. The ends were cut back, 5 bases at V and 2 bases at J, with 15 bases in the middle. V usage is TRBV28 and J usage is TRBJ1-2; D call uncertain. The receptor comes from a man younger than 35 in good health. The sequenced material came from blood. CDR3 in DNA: TGTGCCAGCAGTCCCGGACCCTTAAGGAACTATGGCTACACCTTC. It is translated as CASSPGPLRNYGYTF.